The 7 T cell receptor beta chains in this list originate from one sample, sequenced in a study of cytomegalovirus exposure and HLA in healthy donors. This PCR relied on a set of 60 Vbeta primers and 13 Jbeta primers. Sequenced by immunoSEQ multiplex PCR; TCRdb stores in-frame clones only, minus some. Of fewer than 45,000 clones listed, 60% to 75% are singletons. Sequenced material: PBMCs. All receptors come from a man aged 35-49 years in good health and CMV-seronegative.

This clone was seen only a few times. The chain employs TRBV5-8 and TRBJ2-3, with TRBD2 as a possible D gene (6 bases). CDR3 size: 14 residues. V was pared by 4 bases and J by 3 bases, with 12 bases between. Germline CDR1 SGHTS, CDR2 YDEGEE. As DNA, the CDR3 is TGTGCCAGCAGCCGGGCGGAGGGAACAGATACGCAGTATTTT. Translating gives CASSRAEGTDTQYF.

This clone was seen only a few times. The chain is built from TRBV27 and TRBJ2-7; 7 positions agree with TRBD1. V gave up 5 bases and J gave up 2 bases; unmatched junction bases: 9. The CDR3 contains 15 residues. The V gene's germline CDR1 is MNHEY and CDR2 SMNVEV (reference sequence). CDR3 nucleotide sequence: TGTGCCAGCAGTCCCTATACAGGGGTCCCCTACGAGCAGTACTTC. This codes for CASSPYTGVPYEQYF.

The CDR3 here is CASSRHLRDRVNYGYTF. In DNA form, the CDR3 reads TGCGCCAGCAGCCGCCACCTCCGGGACAGGGTAAACTATGGCTACACCTTC. This chain uses TRBV4-3 with TRBJ1-2, with TRBD1 matching 9 bases. Germline CDR1 LGHNA, CDR2 YSLEER. The junction had 11 bases not matched to a gene; V was cut back by 4 bases and J by 2 bases. The CDR3 totals 17 residues.

The rearrangement uses TRBV4-1 and TRBJ1-2, with D unresolved. CDR1 and CDR2 from the germline V gene are MGHRA and YSYEKL. V was cut by 4 bases and J by 4 bases, with 16 bases left in between. The CDR3 is 15 residues long. CDR3 sequence: CASSPGPGDTYGYTF. The DNA of the CDR3 is TGCGCCAGCAGCCCCGGGCCGGGAGATACCTATGGCTACACCTTC.

Concerning this clone itself: One junction end does not reproduce the germline sequence, and a read error may be involved. The V call is TRBV5-1, the J call TRBJ2-5; weak D call: TRBD1 (6 bases). Germline CDR1 is SGHRS and CDR2 is YFSETQ. This CDR3 is built from 14 residues. CDR3 in amino acids: CASSLGGQQETQYF. The CDR3 nucleotides read TGCGCCAGTAGCTTGGGCGGACAGCAAGAGACCCAGTACTTC.

The gene calls are TRBV9 and TRBJ2-7; D is perhaps TRBD2 (6 bases). CDR3 length: 14 residues. V was pared by 6 bases and J by 7 bases, with 20 bases between. Germline values: CDR1 SGDLS, CDR2 YYNGEE. The CDR3 DNA sequence: TGTGCCAGCACCCCGGGGGACTCTTTAGAAGAGCAGTACTTC. It yields the protein CASTPGDSLEEQYF.

There are a few counts of this clone. The chain links TRBV29-1 to TRBJ1-5; unclear D gene. From germline, CDR1 is SQVTM and CDR2 ANQGSEA. The CDR3 has 13 residues. Trimming cost V 6 bases and J 2 bases, with 11 bases left between them. CDR3 coding DNA: TGCAGCGTCTCCGGGGAGGGCAATCAGCCCCAGCATTTT. Its protein is CSVSGEGNQPQHF.